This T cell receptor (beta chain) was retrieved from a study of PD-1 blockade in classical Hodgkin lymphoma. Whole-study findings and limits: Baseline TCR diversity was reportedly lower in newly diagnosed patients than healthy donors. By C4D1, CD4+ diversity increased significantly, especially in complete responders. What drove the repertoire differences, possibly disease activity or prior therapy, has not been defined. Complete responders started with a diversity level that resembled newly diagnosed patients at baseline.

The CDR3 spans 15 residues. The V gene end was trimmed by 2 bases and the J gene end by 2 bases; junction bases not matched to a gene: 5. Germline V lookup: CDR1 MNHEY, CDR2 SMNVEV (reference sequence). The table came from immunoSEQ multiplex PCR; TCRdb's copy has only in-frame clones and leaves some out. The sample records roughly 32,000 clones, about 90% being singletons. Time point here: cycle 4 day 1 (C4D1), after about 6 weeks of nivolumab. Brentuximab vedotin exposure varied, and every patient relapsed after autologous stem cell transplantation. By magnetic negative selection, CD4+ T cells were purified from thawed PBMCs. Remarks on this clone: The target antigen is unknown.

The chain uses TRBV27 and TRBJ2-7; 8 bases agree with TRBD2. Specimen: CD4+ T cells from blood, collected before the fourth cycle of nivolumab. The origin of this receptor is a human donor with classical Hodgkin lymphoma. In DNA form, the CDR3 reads TGTGCCAGCAGTTTAAACGGGAGGGCCCCCTACGAGCAGTACTTC. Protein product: CASSLNGRAPYEQYF.